The sequence of this TCR beta chain was determined in a study of control samples from healthy donors and cancer patients. Germline V CDR1 and CDR2: LNHDA, SQIVND (reference sequence). The CDR3 covers 13 residues. V gave up 7 bases and J gave up 1 base, with 10 bases separating them. The repertoire was sequenced with immunoSEQ multiplex PCR; TCRdb's copy has only in-frame clones and lacks some. Altogether more than 95,000 clones are present, around 87% being singletons, with the ten largest covering less than 9.5%. The genes are TRBV19 and TRBJ1-1; unclear D gene. Input material: blood. The sequence came from a man between 40 and 49 years old in good health. The CDR3 is CASNMGGNTEAFF. CDR3 bases: TGTGCCAGTAATATGGGCGGGAACACTGAAGCTTTCTTT.